A single sample is the source of the 14 T cell receptor beta chains below, sequenced in a study of response to subunit inactivated influenza vaccine (dated 2018 in TCRdb). Library preparation was by RT-PCR. The instrument given in TCRdb is Illumina HiSeq 2500. TCRdb took the public reads, trimmed them with fastp at Q25, ran MiXCR for clone calling and kept in-frame beta chains. Entries that share a CDR3 protein sequence are merged under the most common genes and DNA. For this sample there are just under 250,000 distinct CDR3 sequences; 12% appear just once. Clones ranked in the top ten supply approximately 7.8% of the sample. The sequenced sample was non-naive T cells sorted from PBMCs, obtained less than 15 days before vaccination. The intended sense of this specimen's cell subset or site label: memory T cell fraction. The source of these receptors is a man aged 50-60 years who received an inactivated influenza vaccine. Donor details come from another sample of the same person, matched by shared clones.

The chain is built from TRBV28 and TRBJ1-2, with 9 nucleotides matching TRBD1. The CDR3 has 13 residues. The junction had 8 bases not matched to a gene; V was cut back by 4 bases and J by 11 bases. Looked up from germline, CDR1 is MDHEN and CDR2 is SYDVKM. CDR3 sequence: CASSSGTGNKYTF. The CDR3 nucleotides are TGTGCCAGCAGTTCCGGGACAGGGAATAAGTACACCTTC.

This chain uses TRBV20-1 with TRBJ1-5, with TRBD1 identical over 8 bases. Germline loops: CDR1 DFQATT, CDR2 SNEGSKA (reference sequence). The CDR3 totals 15 residues. J was trimmed by 2 bases and V by 4 bases; bases with no gene match: 7. The CDR3 sequence: CSATAGGLGNQPQHF. DNA for the CDR3: TGCAGTGCTACGGCAGGGGGCTTGGGCAATCAGCCCCAGCATTTT.

J is TRBJ2-1 and V is TRBV7-6, with 7 bases that match TRBD1. V dropped 1 base and J dropped 5; count of bases not matched to a gene: 5. The CDR3 loop spans 15 amino acids. Germline loops: CDR1 SGHVS, CDR2 FNYEAQ. The CDR3: CASSLVAQGDNEQFF. In DNA, the CDR3 is TGTGCCAGCAGCTTAGTCGCCCAGGGGGACAATGAGCAGTTCTTC.

This chain uses TRBV20-1 with TRBJ2-2, with TRBD2 matching 10 bases. CDR3 length: 16 amino acids. The germline CDR1 and CDR2 sequences are DFQATT and SNEGSKA (reference sequence). V shed 2 bases and J 7 bases; nucleotides not matched to a gene: 10. CDR3 loop: CSARRGEREGIGELFF. Here the CDR3 DNA reads TGCAGTGCTAGACGCGGGGAGCGGGAGGGGATCGGGGAGCTGTTTTTT.

This clonotype was recorded at least ten times. The V call is TRBV7-8, the J call TRBJ2-1, with 11 nucleotides matching TRBD2. This CDR3 spans 16 amino acids. CDR1 is SGHVS and CDR2 is FQNEAQ in the germline V gene. Germline trimming cut 5 bases from V and 1 base from J; bases unmatched to any gene: 4. For the CDR3, the DNA is TGTGCCAGCAGCGAGGGGACTAGCGGATCCTACAATGAGCAGTTCTTC. It is translated as CASSEGTSGSYNEQFF.

This chain links TRBV4-1 with TRBJ2-2; 12 bases are a match to TRBD2. The V gene end was trimmed by 3 bases and the J gene end by 5 bases; junction bases not matched to a gene: 4. The CDR3 runs 16 residues. In germline, CDR1 is MGHRA, CDR2 YSYEKL. CDR3 sequence (DNA): TGCGCCAGCAGCCATTCTAGCGGGGGGGCTACCGGGGAGCTGTTTTTT. The encoded protein is CASSHSSGGATGELFF.

The rearrangement joins TRBV12-3 or TRBV12-4 to TRBJ1-4, with D unresolved. Deletions cut 5 bases from V and 5 bases from J, with 15 bases between. The CDR3 loop spans 15 amino acids. The CDR3 here is CASSLDGFPNEKLFF. The CDR3 bases are TGTGCCAGCAGTCTAGACGGCTTCCCGAATGAAAAACTGTTTTTT.

CDR3 DNA sequence: TGTGCCAGCAGTGCCTATAGCGGGGGGGCCCTTTTTTACGAGCAGTACTTC. Its protein product is CASSAYSGGALFYEQYF. The rearrangement joins TRBV6-4 to TRBJ2-7, with TRBD2 identical over 11 bases. The trim removed 4 bases at V and 4 bases at J, leaving 12 bases unmatched. CDR1 is MRHNA and CDR2 is SNTAGT in the germline V gene. The CDR3 consists of 17 residues.

The rearrangement uses TRBV18 and TRBJ2-3; 9 positions agree with TRBD2. Unmatched junction bases numbered 10, after V lost 1 base and J lost 2 bases. CDR1 KGHSH and CDR2 LQKENI come from the germline V gene. The CDR3 consists of 18 residues. CDR3 in DNA: TGTGCCAGCTCACCACGATTCGCAGCGGGGGGCTCCACAGATACGCAGTATTTT. Protein: CASSPRFAAGGSTDTQYF.

This clonotype was recorded only once. This chain uses TRBV20-1 with TRBJ1-5; no definite D call. This CDR3 has 15 residues. Trimming removed 2 bases from V and 5 bases from J, with 16 bases in between. CDR1 is DFQATT, CDR2 SNEGSKA, per germline (reference sequence). This chain's CDR3 is CSARPLRKADQPQHF. The DNA for the CDR3 is TGCAGTGCTAGACCTTTAAGGAAAGCGGATCAGCCCCAGCATTTT.

This clonotype occurred a few times. This rearrangement joins TRBV28 to TRBJ2-1; 8 bases are shared with TRBD1. In germline, CDR1 is MDHEN, CDR2 SYDVKM. The CDR3 is 15 amino acids. After removal of 2 bases from V and 6 bases from J, the junction contained 6 bases not matched to a gene. In DNA form, the CDR3 reads TGTGCCAGCAGTTTACTGCAGGGGGCTGCCAATGAGCAGTTCTTC. It yields the protein CASSLLQGAANEQFF.

This clonotype turned up a few times. This chain links TRBV18 with TRBJ2-5; a possible D gene is TRBD2 (5 bases). The ends were cut back, 6 bases at V and 4 bases at J, with 24 bases in the middle. The CDR3 covers 17 residues. Germline lookup yields CDR1 KGHSH and CDR2 LQKENI. This CDR3 is CASSPGYGIPAGETQYF. The CDR3 nucleotides read TGTGCCAGCTCCCCGGGGTACGGAATACCGGCCGGAGAGACCCAGTACTTC.

This clonotype has a handful of counts. CDR3 amino acids: CASSQPQINEQFF. The CDR3 DNA follows: TGTGCCAGCAGCCAACCCCAAATCAATGAGCAGTTCTTC. This sequence joins TRBV4-2 and TRBJ2-1, with D unresolved. V lost 2 bases and J lost 6, with 8 bases in between. CDR1 is LGHNA and CDR2 is YNFKEQ in the germline V gene. This CDR3 is 13 amino acids long.

There are a few counts of this clonotype. The chain links TRBV20-1 to TRBJ1-4, with D hard to call. V was pared by 2 bases and J by 3 bases, with 16 bases between. Germline V gene data show CDR1 as DFQATT and CDR2 as SNEGSKA (reference sequence). CDR3 length equals 16 residues. The CDR3 region is CSARPRLRWANEKLFF. The CDR3 DNA reads TGCAGTGCTAGACCGCGACTACGATGGGCTAATGAAAAACTGTTTTTT.